This T cell receptor beta chain is drawn from a study of T cell responses to AZD1222 COVID-19 vaccine. Study-level information: Pooling covered second doses at about 4 or about 12 weeks. Points from the study as a whole: Donors, mostly white British, included more females; clonal diversity was possibly underestimated. Just 5 to 7 people given AZD1222 tested seropositive at baseline.

Using immunoSEQ multiplex PCR, the repertoire was profiled, and TCRdb retains in-frame clones only, with some absent. The repertoire holds over 100,000 clones, with around nine tenths as singletons. CDR1 and CDR2 from the germline V gene are SNHLY and FYNNEI. The CDR3 loop spans 16 amino acids. V was shortened by 6 bases and J by 1 base, with 18 bases between the two germline ends. On this clone: What it binds is unknown.

Sequenced here: peripheral blood, sampled on day 0 of AZD1222 vaccination. The V and J genes are TRBV2 and TRBJ1-1, with D possibly TRBD1 on 5 matching bases. The TCR comes from an adult in good health. The CDR3 reads CASRATYQGANTEAFF. The CDR3, as DNA: TGTGCCAGCAGAGCGACTTATCAGGGTGCGAACACTGAAGCTTTCTTT.